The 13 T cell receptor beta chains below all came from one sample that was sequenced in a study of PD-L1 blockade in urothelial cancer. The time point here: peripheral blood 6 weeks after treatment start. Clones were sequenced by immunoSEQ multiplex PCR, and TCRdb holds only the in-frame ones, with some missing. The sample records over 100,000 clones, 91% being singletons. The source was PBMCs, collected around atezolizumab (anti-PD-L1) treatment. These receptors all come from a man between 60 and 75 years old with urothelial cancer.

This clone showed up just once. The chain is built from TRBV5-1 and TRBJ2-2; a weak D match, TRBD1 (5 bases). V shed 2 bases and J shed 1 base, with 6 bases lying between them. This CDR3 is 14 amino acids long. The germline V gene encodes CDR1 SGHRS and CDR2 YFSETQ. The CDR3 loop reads CASSFGQNTGELFF. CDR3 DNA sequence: TGCGCCAGCAGCTTCGGACAGAACACCGGGGAGCTGTTTTTT.

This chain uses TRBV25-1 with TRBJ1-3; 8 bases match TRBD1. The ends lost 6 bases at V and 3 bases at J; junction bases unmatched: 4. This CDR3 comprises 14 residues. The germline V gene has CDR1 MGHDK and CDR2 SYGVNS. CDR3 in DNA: TGTGCCAGCAGGGACGACAGGGGTGGAAACACCATATATTTT. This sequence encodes CASRDDRGGNTIYF.

CDR3 in amino acids: CASSFSTVTNEKLFF. The CDR3 DNA is TGTGCCAGCAGTTTCTCGACAGTTACTAATGAAAAACTGTTTTTT. The rearrangement uses TRBV28 and TRBJ1-4; tentative D call: TRBD1 (5 bases). V dropped 3 bases and J dropped 2 bases, with 10 bases sitting between them. This CDR3 comprises 15 residues. Germline CDR1 MDHEN, CDR2 SYDVKM.

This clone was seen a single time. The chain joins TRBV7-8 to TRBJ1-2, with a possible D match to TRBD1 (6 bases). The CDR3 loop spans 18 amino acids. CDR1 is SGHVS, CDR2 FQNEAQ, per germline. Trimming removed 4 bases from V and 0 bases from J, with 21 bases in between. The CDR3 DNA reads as TGTGCCAGCAGCTACACTCAGGGGTCCTTAACTTCTAACTATGGCTACACCTTC. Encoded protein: CASSYTQGSLTSNYGYTF.

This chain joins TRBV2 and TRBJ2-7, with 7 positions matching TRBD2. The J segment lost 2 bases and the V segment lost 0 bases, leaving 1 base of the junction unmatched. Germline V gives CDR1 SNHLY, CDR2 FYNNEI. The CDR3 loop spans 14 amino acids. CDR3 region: CASSEAGLTYEQYF. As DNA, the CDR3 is TGTGCCAGCAGTGAAGCGGGACTAACCTACGAGCAGTACTTC.

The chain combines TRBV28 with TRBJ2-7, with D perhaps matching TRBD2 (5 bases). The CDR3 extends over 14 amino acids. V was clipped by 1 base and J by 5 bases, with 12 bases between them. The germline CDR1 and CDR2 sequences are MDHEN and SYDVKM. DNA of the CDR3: TGTGCCAGCAGTTTATTGGGAGAGGCCCACGAGCAGTACTTC. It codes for CASSLLGEAHEQYF.

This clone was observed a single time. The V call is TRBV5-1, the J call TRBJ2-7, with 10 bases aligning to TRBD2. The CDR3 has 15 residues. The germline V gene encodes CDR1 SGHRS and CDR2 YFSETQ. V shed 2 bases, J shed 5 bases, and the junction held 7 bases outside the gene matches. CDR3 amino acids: CASSFGSGREDEQYF. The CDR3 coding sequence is TGCGCCAGCAGCTTTGGAAGCGGGAGGGAGGACGAGCAGTACTTC. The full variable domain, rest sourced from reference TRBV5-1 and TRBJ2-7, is KAGVTQTPRYLIKTRGQQVTLSCSPISGHRSVSWYQQTPGQGLQFLFEYFSETQRNKGNFPGRFSGRQFSNSRSEMNVSTLELGDSALYLCASSFGSGREDEQYFGPGTRLTVT.

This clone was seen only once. For the CDR3, the DNA is TGTGCCAGCAGTCCAGGGCCAGAAGAGCAGTACTTC. Protein: CASSPGPEEQYF. The chain carries TRBV28 and TRBJ2-7; a possible D gene is TRBD1 (5 bases). V dropped 5 bases and J dropped 7 bases, with 12 bases sitting between them. This CDR3 contains 12 residues. Germline loops: CDR1 MDHEN, CDR2 SYDVKM.

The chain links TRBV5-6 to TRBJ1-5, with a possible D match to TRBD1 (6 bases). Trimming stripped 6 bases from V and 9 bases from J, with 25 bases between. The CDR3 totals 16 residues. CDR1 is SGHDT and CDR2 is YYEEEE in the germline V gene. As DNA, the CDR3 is TGTGCCAGCAACACCGGACAGACGGTCATGCCCGGGCCCCAGCATTTT. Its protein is CASNTGQTVMPGPQHF.

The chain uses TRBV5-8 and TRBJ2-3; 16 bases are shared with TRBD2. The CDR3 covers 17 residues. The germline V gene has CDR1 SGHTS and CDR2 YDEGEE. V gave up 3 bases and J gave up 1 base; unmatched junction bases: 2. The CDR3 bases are TGTGCCAGCAGCTCCGGGACTAGCGGGGGGGGCACAGATACGCAGTATTTT. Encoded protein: CASSSGTSGGGTDTQYF.

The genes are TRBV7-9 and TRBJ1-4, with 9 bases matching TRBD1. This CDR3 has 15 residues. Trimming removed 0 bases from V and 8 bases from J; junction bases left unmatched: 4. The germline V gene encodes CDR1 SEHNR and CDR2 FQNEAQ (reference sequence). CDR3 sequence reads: CASSLAPTGGEKLFF. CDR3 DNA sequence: TGTGCCAGCAGCTTAGCCCCGACAGGGGGAGAAAAACTGTTTTTT.

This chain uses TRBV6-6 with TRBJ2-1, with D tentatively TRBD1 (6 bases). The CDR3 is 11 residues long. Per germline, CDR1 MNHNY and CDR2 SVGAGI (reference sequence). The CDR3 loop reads CAAQGQNEQFF. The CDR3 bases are TGTGCGGCCCAGGGGCAGAATGAGCAGTTCTTC.

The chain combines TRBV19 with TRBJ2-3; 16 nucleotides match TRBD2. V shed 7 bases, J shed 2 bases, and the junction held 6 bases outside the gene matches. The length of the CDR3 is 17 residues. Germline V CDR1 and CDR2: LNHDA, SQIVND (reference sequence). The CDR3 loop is CASTPGTSGGDTDTQYF. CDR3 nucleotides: TGTGCCAGTACTCCCGGGACTAGCGGGGGGGACACAGATACGCAGTATTTT.